These 18 T cell receptor beta chains were all obtained from the same sample, sequenced in a study of blood T cell repertoires in COVID-19. Only in-frame clones appear in the TCRdb table, and some are missing; sequencing was by immunoSEQ multiplex PCR. Of around 220,000 clones listed, 70% to 85% are singletons. Sequencing input: peripheral blood. The receptors derive from a woman aged 40 to 50 with active or convalescent COVID-19.

This chain links TRBV7-2 with TRBJ2-7, with 8 bases lining up with TRBD2. From germline, CDR1 is SGHTA and CDR2 FQGNSA. This CDR3 contains 17 residues. Unmatched junction bases numbered 9, after V lost 1 base and J lost 1 base. CDR3 nucleotides: TGTGCCAGCAGCTTAGGGGCGGGGGGTTCCTTGTCCTACGAGCAGTACTTC. This translates into CASSLGAGGSLSYEQYF.

The chain links TRBV6-5 to TRBJ1-4; unclear D gene. Trimming shortened V by 7 bases and J by 5 bases, and 14 bases separated the two germline ends. Germline V gene data show CDR1 as MNHEY and CDR2 as SVGAGI. The CDR3 runs to 14 residues. The CDR3 loop reads CASKDGYSNEKLFF. The CDR3 region has the DNA TGTGCCAGCAAAGACGGGTATTCGAATGAAAAACTGTTTTTT.

This clone occurred a few times. The rearrangement joins TRBV7-9 to TRBJ2-3, with D hard to call. V shed 3 bases and J shed 5 bases, with 9 bases lying between them. The CDR3 has 13 amino acids. The germline V gene has CDR1 SEHNR and CDR2 FQNEAQ (reference sequence). CDR3 DNA sequence: TGTGCCAGCAGCTTGAGTAATAAAGATACGCAGTATTTT. The encoded protein is CASSLSNKDTQYF.

The rearrangement joins TRBV28 to TRBJ1-5; a weak D match, TRBD1 (6 bases). V lost 6 bases to trimming and J lost 3 bases, with 15 bases between them. Germline V gene lookup returns CDR1 MDHEN and CDR2 SYDVKM. The CDR3 spans 15 residues. The DNA for the CDR3 is TGTGCCAGCAGCACCGGACAGCCGCTCAATCAGCCCCAGCATTTT. It specifies CASSTGQPLNQPQHF.

The chain is built from TRBV21-1 and TRBJ2-7; TRBD2 reflects the table's D call only, with no check against the DNA. TRBV21-1 is recorded as a pseudogene. The CDR3 runs 19 residues. DNA for the CDR3: TGTGCCAGCAGCAAAGCGCGGCTAGCGGGGGGCGTTAGCTCCTACGAGCAGTACGTC. It yields the protein CASSKARLAGGVSSYEQYV.

The chain joins TRBV9 to TRBJ1-2; maybe TRBD1 (5 bases). Deletions cut 0 bases from V and 6 bases from J, with 15 bases between. The V gene's germline CDR1 is SGDLS and CDR2 YYNGEE. CDR3 length equals 15 residues. For the CDR3, the DNA is TGTGCCAGCAGCGTAGACGGGGGTTCATTCGATGGCTACACCTTC. Translation: CASSVDGGSFDGYTF. The whole variable domain, filled in from reference TRBV9 and TRBJ1-2, reads DSGVTQTPKHLITATGQRVTLRCSPRSGDLSVYWYQQSLDQGLQFLIQYYNGEERAKGNILERFSAQQFPDLHSELNLSSLELGDSALYFCASSVDGGSFDGYTFGSGTRLTVV.

This chain links TRBV18 with TRBJ2-7; weak D call: TRBD1 (9 bases). Germline CDR1 and CDR2: KGHSH and LQKENI. V lost 5 bases to trimming and J lost 7 bases, with 24 bases between them. There are 16 residues in the CDR3. CDR3: CASSATVRGGTGEQYF. In DNA, the CDR3 is TGTGCCAGCTCAGCTACCGTCCGGGGGGGGACAGGGGAGCAGTACTTC.

The count of this clone is one. The rearrangement uses TRBV7-3 and TRBJ2-4; 10 nucleotides align to TRBD1. Germline loops: CDR1 SGHTA, CDR2 FQGTGA. Losses at the gene ends were 6 bases for V and 9 bases for J; bases not matched to a gene: 8. This CDR3 spans 14 amino acids. CDR3 residues: CASSPDRGLGIQYF. In DNA form, the CDR3 reads TGTGCCAGCAGTCCTGACAGGGGGCTGGGCATTCAGTACTTC.

This chain connects TRBV15 to TRBJ2-7, with TRBD2 matching 7 bases. J lost 0 bases, V lost 6 bases, and 8 bases had no gene match. Germline CDR1 reads LNHNV; CDR2 reads YYDKDF (reference sequence). The CDR3 loop spans 15 amino acids. The CDR3, as DNA: TGTGCCACCAGGGGGAGGGAAGAGTCCTCCTACGAGCAGTACTTC. The encoded protein is CATRGREESSYEQYF.

This clone was found once. The rearrangement uses TRBV4-1 and TRBJ2-3; the D gene is possibly TRBD2 (6 bases). Trimming took off 3 bases at V and 7 bases at J, with 23 bases between the two ends. Germline V gene lookup returns CDR1 MGHRA and CDR2 YSYEKL. The CDR3 totals 17 residues. The CDR3 sequence: CASSHADGGKIWNTQYF. The DNA of the CDR3 is TGCGCCAGCAGCCATGCGGACGGGGGAAAGATCTGGAATACGCAGTATTTT.

The chain carries TRBV29-1 and TRBJ2-1, with TRBD2 as a possible D gene (6 bases). The length of the CDR3 is 12 residues. The V end lost 6 bases, the J end lost 6 bases, and 12 bases lay between the germline ends. Germline lookup yields CDR1 SQVTM and CDR2 ANQGSEA. CDR3: CSVPGRLNEQFF. The CDR3 DNA reads as TGCAGCGTCCCTGGGAGGCTCAATGAGCAGTTCTTC.

The chain carries TRBV12-3 or TRBV12-4 and TRBJ1-5; the D gene is possibly TRBD1 (5 bases). Trimming cost V 10 bases and J 5 bases, with 12 bases left between them. The CDR3 sequence is 12 residues long. In DNA form, the CDR3 reads TGTGCCACCAAGGGAGGGGATCAGCCCCAGCATTTT. This codes for CATKGGDQPQHF.

This chain connects TRBV9 to TRBJ1-4; TRBD1 aligns across 8 bases. The CDR3 runs 14 residues. With V trimmed by 0 bases and J by 6 bases, 1 base remained unmatched. Germline-derived CDR1 and CDR2 are SGDLS and YYNGEE. CDR3 DNA sequence: TGTGCCAGCAGCGTAGACAGGGGGGATGAAAAACTGTTTTTT. It codes for CASSVDRGDEKLFF. The full variable domain, completed using reference TRBV9 and TRBJ1-4, is DSGVTQTPKHLITATGQRVTLRCSPRSGDLSVYWYQQSLDQGLQFLIQYYNGEERAKGNILERFSAQQFPDLHSELNLSSLELGDSALYFCASSVDRGDEKLFFGSGTQLSVL.

V is TRBV4-1 and J is TRBJ2-7, with 9 bases fitting TRBD2. After removal of 4 bases from V and 7 bases from J, the junction contained 8 bases not matched to a gene. CDR1 MGHRA and CDR2 YSYEKL come from the germline V gene. The CDR3 has 14 amino acids. This CDR3 reads CASSPSGTSPEQYF. Written as DNA, the CDR3 is TGCGCCAGCAGCCCGTCGGGGACTAGCCCAGAGCAGTACTTC.

The chain recombines TRBV15 with TRBJ2-2; 7 positions match TRBD2. From germline, CDR1 is LNHNV and CDR2 YYDKDF (reference sequence). V dropped 4 bases and J dropped 8; count of bases not matched to a gene: 13. CDR3 size: 16 residues. CDR3 sequence reads: CATSIYGGRNRGELFF. DNA of the CDR3: TGTGCCACCAGCATTTACGGGGGGAGGAACAGAGGGGAGCTGTTTTTT.

This clone was counted between two and nine times. This chain joins TRBV5-6 and TRBJ1-6; D not certain. CDR3 length: 13 residues. V lost 4 bases to trimming and J lost 7 bases, with 9 bases between them. The germline gives CDR1 SGHDT, CDR2 YYEEEE. The CDR3 reads CASSEVANSPLHF. The DNA of the CDR3 is TGTGCCAGCAGCGAGGTGGCCAATTCACCCCTCCACTTT.

This clone was detected a few times. In DNA form, the CDR3 reads TGTGCCAGCAGTCGGACAGCCCAAGGAAACACCATATATTTT. Protein sequence: CASSRTAQGNTIYF. The chain couples TRBV6-5 to TRBJ1-3, with a possible D match to TRBD1 (6 bases). V was trimmed by 5 bases and J by 4 bases, leaving 12 bases between them. The V gene's germline CDR1 is MNHEY and CDR2 SVGAGI. This CDR3 has 14 amino acids.

This chain links TRBV30 with TRBJ2-5; D ambiguous. The CDR3 length is 12 residues. Between the trimmed V and J ends, which lost 4 bases and 4 bases, there was a span of 10 bases. CDR1 and CDR2 from the germline V gene are GTSNPN and SVGIG (reference sequence). CDR3 region: CAWKSIGETQYF. DNA of the CDR3: TGTGCCTGGAAGTCCATCGGAGAGACCCAGTACTTC.